These T cell receptor beta chains were read from a single sample in a study of blood T cell repertoires in COVID-19. Clones were read by immunoSEQ multiplex PCR, and TCRdb kept only the in-frame ones, dropping some. Of about 70,000 clones listed, about 84% are singletons. The material sequenced was peripheral blood. The receptors originated from a human donor in a cohort sampled during active COVID-19. Each CDR3 is given with its conserved first and last residue. D genes are given only for firm matches. The size of a clone is reported for some rows only, either as once, few or many, or as a class for expanded clones.

CDR3nt: TGTGCCAGCAGTCAAGAACTAGCGGGAGGAAAGACCCAGTACTTC
CDR3aa: CASSQELAGGKTQYF
d_gene: TRBD2
abundance: NA
j_gene: TRBJ2-5
v_gene: TRBV27

CDR3nt: TGTGCCAGCAGCGTAGACCGGGAGGGCCCCCACGAGCAGTACTTC
CDR3aa: CASSVDREGPHEQYF
d_gene: TRBD2
abundance: NA
j_gene: TRBJ2-7
v_gene: TRBV9

CDR3nt: TGTGCCACCGTAGGCGGGAGAGGGGGTGAGACCCAGTACTTC
CDR3aa: CATVGGRGGETQYF
d_gene: NA
abundance: once
j_gene: TRBJ2-5
v_gene: TRBV7-8

CDR3nt: TGTGCCAGCAGGTTCTATTCGGGTGAAAAACTGTTTTTT
CDR3aa: CASRFYSGEKLFF
d_gene: NA
abundance: NA
j_gene: TRBJ1-4
v_gene: TRBV2

CDR3nt: TGTGCCAGCAGCTTATACGGCGGATCCTACAATGAGCAGTTCTTC
CDR3aa: CASSLYGGSYNEQFF
d_gene: NA
abundance: NA
j_gene: TRBJ2-1
v_gene: TRBV7-2

CDR3nt: TGCGCCAGCAGACTGACAGAGTACTCCTACGAGCAGTACTTC
CDR3aa: CASRLTEYSYEQYF
d_gene: NA
abundance: once
j_gene: TRBJ2-7
v_gene: TRBV5-1

CDR3nt: TGTGCCAGTAGTAGGACAGGGGCAACTAATGAAAAACTGTTTTTT
CDR3aa: CASSRTGATNEKLFF
d_gene: TRBD1
abundance: NA
j_gene: TRBJ1-4
v_gene: TRBV19

CDR3nt: TGTGCCAGCAGCCGCCCGCCGGTACAGGACTCACCCCTCCACTTT
CDR3aa: CASSRPPVQDSPLHF
d_gene: NA
abundance: NA
j_gene: TRBJ1-6
v_gene: TRBV7-2

CDR3nt: TGTGCCAGCTCACGGGGACAGGGGACTGGAAACACCATATATTTT
CDR3aa: CASSRGQGTGNTIYF
d_gene: TRBD1
abundance: NA
j_gene: TRBJ1-3
v_gene: TRBV18

CDR3nt: TGTGCCAGCAGGGAGGGGGGGAATGAAAAACTGTTTTTT
CDR3aa: CASREGGNEKLFF
d_gene: NA
abundance: NA
j_gene: TRBJ1-4
v_gene: TRBV12-3/TRBV12-4

CDR3nt: TGTGCCAGCCGATCCAGCGGAGGGGTAGATACGCAGTATTTT
CDR3aa: CASRSSGGVDTQYF
d_gene: NA
abundance: few
j_gene: TRBJ2-3
v_gene: TRBV6-6

CDR3nt: TGTGCCAGCACTCCATCGGACAGCCCCAAAGCTGAAGCTTTCTTT
CDR3aa: CASTPSDSPKAEAFF
d_gene: NA
abundance: NA
j_gene: TRBJ1-1
v_gene: TRBV2

CDR3nt: TGCGCCAGCAGCTTGCAGTCAGGGTCTAGCGTACACGAGCAGTACTTC
CDR3aa: CASSLQSGSSVHEQYF
d_gene: NA
abundance: NA
j_gene: TRBJ2-7
v_gene: TRBV5-1

CDR3nt: TGTGCCAGCAGCCCCGGGAGCGGGGAGCAAGAGACCCAGTACTTC
CDR3aa: CASSPGSGEQETQYF
d_gene: TRBD2
abundance: NA
j_gene: TRBJ2-5
v_gene: TRBV11-3

CDR3nt: TGTGCCAGCAGCAAACGGAGTGTCTCCTACGAGCAGTACTTC
CDR3aa: CASSKRSVSYEQYF
d_gene: NA
abundance: NA
j_gene: TRBJ2-7
v_gene: TRBV21-1

CDR3nt: TGTGCCAGCAGTTTAACCCGGGACAGGGAATTCTTC
CDR3aa: CASSLTRDREFF
d_gene: TRBD1
abundance: few
j_gene: TRBJ2-1
v_gene: TRBV27

CDR3nt: TGTGCCAGCAGTTGGCAGGTTAATTCACCCCTCCACTTT
CDR3aa: CASSWQVNSPLHF
d_gene: NA
abundance: NA
j_gene: TRBJ1-6
v_gene: TRBV12-3/TRBV12-4

CDR3nt: TGCGCCAGCAGCCAGTACAGAGCGGGGGTGAACACTGAAGCTTTCTTT
CDR3aa: CASSQYRAGVNTEAFF
d_gene: NA
abundance: many
j_gene: TRBJ1-1
v_gene: TRBV4-3

CDR3nt: TGTGCCAGCAGCTCGAGGAGGACCTCCACCGGGGAGCTGTTTTTT
CDR3aa: CASSSRRTSTGELFF
d_gene: NA
abundance: NA
j_gene: TRBJ2-2
v_gene: TRBV7-6

CDR3nt: TGTGCCAGCAGCTTTTGGCAGTTCCCCTACGAGCAGTACTTC
CDR3aa: CASSFWQFPYEQYF
d_gene: NA
abundance: NA
j_gene: TRBJ2-7
v_gene: TRBV5-4

CDR3nt: TGTGCCAGTAGTATATCGGACACCGAGCAGTACTTC
CDR3aa: CASSISDTEQYF
d_gene: NA
abundance: NA
j_gene: TRBJ2-7
v_gene: TRBV19

CDR3nt: TGCGCCAGCAGGCCAGCCGGGACAGGGGAAGGGACCCAGTACTTC
CDR3aa: CASRPAGTGEGTQYF
d_gene: TRBD1
abundance: NA
j_gene: TRBJ2-5
v_gene: TRBV5-1

CDR3nt: TGTGCCAGTAGCCAGGGACTAGCGCTGAGCACAGATACGCAGTATTTT
CDR3aa: CASSQGLALSTDTQYF
d_gene: TRBD2
abundance: NA
j_gene: TRBJ2-3
v_gene: TRBV25-1

CDR3nt: TGTGCCAGCAGCCCAGGGACTAGCGGATACGAGCAGTACTTC
CDR3aa: CASSPGTSGYEQYF
d_gene: TRBD2
abundance: medium-sized
j_gene: TRBJ2-7
v_gene: TRBV3-1/TRBV3-2

CDR3nt: TGTGCCAGCAGGCCCGCTAGCGGAACCTACGAGCAGTACTTC
CDR3aa: CASRPASGTYEQYF
d_gene: TRBD2
abundance: NA
j_gene: TRBJ2-7
v_gene: TRBV7-2

CDR3nt: TGTGCCAGCAGCTCACGACTAGCGGGGGCCTACAATGAGCAGTTCTTC
CDR3aa: CASSSRLAGAYNEQFF
d_gene: TRBD2
abundance: once
j_gene: TRBJ2-1
v_gene: TRBV7-2

CDR3nt: TGTGCCAGCAGCCGCTCGGGAGTCTCTGGGGCCAACGTCCTGACTTTC
CDR3aa: CASSRSGVSGANVLTF
d_gene: NA
abundance: once
j_gene: TRBJ2-6
v_gene: TRBV12-1